This TCR beta chain derives from a study of T cell repertoires in cytomegalovirus infection. Study-wide context: It was the public TCR beta signatures that indicated both CMV infection and matching HLA type.

The study's findings and limits: In two of eight donors, the top clonotype was HLA-C-restricted CMV-specific. Cumulated frequencies of public TCR beta families served to identify carriers of CMV plus the relevant HLA.

TCRdb passed the reads through MiXCR, listing each CDR3 protein once. The sample includes over 300,000 distinct CDR3 sequences, over 7.5% of them seen just once. As concerns this clonotype: Antigen unknown.

Sequences were obtained from PBMCs. The receptor comes from a human donor in good health (CMV status not recorded). Some clones in this sample may be carry-over from other donors' samples.

Here the CDR3 reads CASSPTRDRKFF. The CDR3 bases are TGTGCCAGCAGTCCGACCAGGGATAGGAAGTTCTTC. This chain joins TRBV28 and TRBJ2-1; D is perhaps TRBD1 (5 bases). Germline values: CDR1 MDHEN, CDR2 SYDVKM. The CDR3 has 12 amino acids. V lost 5 bases to trimming and J lost 14 bases, with 16 bases between them.